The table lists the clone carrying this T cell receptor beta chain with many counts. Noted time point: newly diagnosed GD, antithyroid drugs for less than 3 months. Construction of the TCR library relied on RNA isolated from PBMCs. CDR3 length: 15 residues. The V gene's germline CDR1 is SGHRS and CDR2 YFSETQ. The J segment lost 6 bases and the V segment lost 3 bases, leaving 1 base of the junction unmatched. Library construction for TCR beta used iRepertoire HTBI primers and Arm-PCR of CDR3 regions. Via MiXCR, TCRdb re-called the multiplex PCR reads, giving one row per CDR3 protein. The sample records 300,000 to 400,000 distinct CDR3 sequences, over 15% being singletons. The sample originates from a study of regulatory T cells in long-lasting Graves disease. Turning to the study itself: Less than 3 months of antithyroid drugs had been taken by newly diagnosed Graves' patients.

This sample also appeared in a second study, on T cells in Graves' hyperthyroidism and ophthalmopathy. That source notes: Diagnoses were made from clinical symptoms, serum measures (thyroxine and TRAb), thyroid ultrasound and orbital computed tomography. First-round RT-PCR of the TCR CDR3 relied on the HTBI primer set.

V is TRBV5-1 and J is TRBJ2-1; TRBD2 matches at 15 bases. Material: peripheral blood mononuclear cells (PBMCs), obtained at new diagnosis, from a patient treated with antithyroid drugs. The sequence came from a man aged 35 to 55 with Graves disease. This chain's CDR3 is CASSWTSGGANEQFF. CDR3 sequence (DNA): TGCGCCAGCAGCTGGACTAGCGGGGGGGCCAATGAGCAGTTCTTC.